This T cell receptor (beta chain) was documented in a study of patients and donors after allogeneic stem cell transplantation. TCRdb re-called the RT-PCR reads with MiXCR, one entry per CDR3 protein. This sample carries hundreds of thousands of distinct CDR3 sequences, about a sixth of them seen once, and the ten largest clones take 6.5% to 7.5%. Trimming left V 0 bases short and J 3 bases short, with 10 bases between. The CDR3 has 16 residues. CDR1 and CDR2 from the germline V gene are SGHRS and YFSETQ. The sample comprised blood, either unsorted or a sorted T cell fraction (not recorded which). V usage is TRBV5-1 and J usage is TRBJ1-6; weak D call: TRBD1 (6 bases). The clonotype was recovered from a human donor who was either an allogeneic HSCT recipient or a stem cell or donor lymphocyte infusion donor (not recorded which). It is not recorded whose cells these are; they may come from a transplant donor. Here the CDR3 DNA reads TGCGCCAGCAGCTTGGGGACAGAGAACTATAATTCACCCCTCCACTTT. It translates to CASSLGTENYNSPLHF. Looking up the rest from reference TRBV5-1 and TRBJ1-6 gives the full variable domain: KAGVTQTPRYLIKTRGQQVTLSCSPISGHRSVSWYQQTPGQGLQFLFEYFSETQRNKGNFPGRFSGRQFSNSRSEMNVSTLELGDSALYLCASSLGTENYNSPLHFGNGTRLTVT.